This TCR beta chain stems from a study of blood T cell repertoires in COVID-19. About the study: There were acute and convalescent COVID-19 samples, and they came from the United States, Italy and Spain. PBMCs, B-cell-depleted T cells, or T cells were the source of the cDNA or gDNA that made up the material.

This clone was seen once. Data came from immunoSEQ multiplex PCR; TCRdb stores just in-frame clones and leaves some out. Of roughly 230,000 clones listed, roughly 88% are singletons. Trimming cost V 4 bases and J 2 bases, with 9 bases left between them. There are 13 residues in the CDR3. Germline V gene sequence: CDR1 KGHSH, CDR2 LQKENI. This chain joins TRBV18 and TRBJ2-7; TRBD1 is a possible D gene (6 bases). The sequencing sample was made of peripheral blood. The receptor's source is a human donor in a cohort sampled during active COVID-19. Here the CDR3 reads CASSHRDTYEQYF. The CDR3 region has the DNA TGTGCCAGCTCACACAGGGACACCTACGAGCAGTACTTC.